Following are 20 T cell receptor beta chains from one sample sequenced in a study of glioma-infiltrating T cells. TCR alpha and beta CDR3 regions were amplified from RNA using iRepertoire nested multiplex PCR. TCRdb redid the calling of the multiplex PCR reads with MiXCR, one entry per CDR3 protein. The sample includes around 150,000 distinct CDR3 sequences, 39% of them seen just once. Sequenced sample: glioma tissue, nonneoplastic brain tissue, or PBMCs (not recorded which). The receptors here all came from a human donor with low-grade glioma or glioblastoma, undergoing nonglioma brain surgery, or in good health (not recorded which).

At least ten counts were recorded for this clonotype. The chain combines TRBV6-6 with TRBJ2-3, with D possibly being TRBD2 (6 bases). Trimming pared 2 bases from V and 4 bases from J, leaving 19 bases between. The CDR3 runs 17 residues. CDR1 MNHNY and CDR2 SVGAGI come from the germline V gene (reference sequence). CDR3 DNA sequence: TGTGCCAGCAGTTACCAGCCGGAGGGCCCAGCGGCAGATACGCAGTATTTT. Translated, it gives CASSYQPEGPAADTQYF.

The chain is built from TRBV4-2 and TRBJ2-2; no reliable D call. Germline-derived CDR1 and CDR2 are LGHNA and YNFKEQ. V was cut by 5 bases and J by 4 bases, with 14 bases left in between. The CDR3 length is 15 residues. CDR3: CASSALGSRTGELFF. DNA for the CDR3: TGTGCCAGCAGCGCCTTAGGCAGTCGCACCGGGGAGCTGTTTTTT.

The gene calls are TRBV20-1 and TRBJ2-1; the D is unclear. The V gene lost 2 bases and the J gene lost 7 bases, with 15 bases spanning the gap. CDR3 length equals 14 residues. The germline CDR1 and CDR2 sequences are DFQATT and SNEGSKA (reference sequence). The CDR3 reads CSARNFQDLNEQFF. The CDR3 nucleotides read TGCAGTGCTAGAAACTTCCAGGATTTGAATGAGCAGTTCTTC.

This clonotype was found a few times. The genes are TRBV20-1 and TRBJ1-1, with 7 bases matching TRBD1. The CDR3 is 12 residues long. Trimming took 5 bases from V and 4 from J; bases not matched to a gene: 4. Germline V lookup: CDR1 DFQATT, CDR2 SNEGSKA (reference sequence). CDR3 bases: TGCAGTGCTTATGGACAGGTCACTGAAGCTTTCTTT. Translating gives CSAYGQVTEAFF.

At least ten counts were recorded for this clonotype. The gene calls are TRBV6-1 and TRBJ1-5; tentatively, D is TRBD1 (6 bases). The germline V gene encodes CDR1 MNHNS and CDR2 SASEGT. There are 14 residues in the CDR3. Trimming left V 8 bases short and J 4 bases short, with 15 bases between. The CDR3 DNA sequence: TGTGCCAGCTCTAGACAGGTACTAAATCAGCCCCAGCATTTT. It encodes CASSRQVLNQPQHF.

V and J are TRBV6-1 and TRBJ2-7, with a tentative D call TRBD1 (5 bases). V shed 7 bases and J shed 2 bases, with 15 bases lying between them. Per the germline V gene, CDR1 is MNHNS and CDR2 is SASEGT. The CDR3 consists of 14 residues. This CDR3 reads CASIRTRGPYEQYF. In nucleotides, the CDR3 is TGTGCCAGCATCCGGACAAGGGGCCCCTACGAGCAGTACTTC.

In this sample, this clonotype turned up a few times. The germline gene is not matched at one end of the junction; a read error may be the cause. The rearrangement joins TRBV7-9 to TRBJ2-7; 7 bases align to TRBD2. Germline V lookup: CDR1 SEHNR, CDR2 FQNEAQ (reference sequence). The CDR3 contains 18 residues. The CDR3 loop reads CASNPGIRDRDYSDEQYF. The CDR3 DNA follows: TGTGCCAGCAACCCAGGAATTAGGGACCGGGACTACTCCGACGAGCAGTACTTC.

The chain carries TRBV20-1 and TRBJ2-3; 7 bases align to TRBD1. Germline V gene data show CDR1 as DFQATT and CDR2 as SNEGSKA (reference sequence). With V trimmed by 3 bases and J by 2 bases, 2 bases remained unmatched. CDR3 size: 13 residues. CDR3: CSARRGHTDTQYF. The CDR3 bases are TGCAGTGCTAGGAGGGGGCACACAGATACGCAGTATTTT.

The chain combines TRBV5-4 with TRBJ2-3; 9 nucleotides agree with TRBD2. Germline-derived CDR1 and CDR2 are SGHNT and YYREEE (reference sequence). Trimming removed 0 bases from V and 6 bases from J; junction bases left unmatched: 5. The length of the CDR3 is 15 residues. CDR3 amino acids: CASSLGTSEMDTQYF. Here the CDR3 DNA reads TGTGCCAGCAGCTTGGGGACTAGCGAAATGGATACGCAGTATTTT.

On this clonotype: One end of the junction does not line up with germline, which may come from a read error. The chain joins TRBV25-1 to TRBJ1-1, with a possible D match to TRBD1 (6 bases). Germline V gives CDR1 MGHDK, CDR2 SYGVNS. CDR3 length equals 13 residues. CDR3 protein: CASSERRGTEALF. The DNA of the CDR3 is TGTGCCAGCAGTGAACGGAGGGGGACTGAAGCTCTCTTT.

This CDR3 is CASSPRTGITYEQYF. Written as DNA, the CDR3 is TGTGCCAGCAGCCCCCGGACGGGAATAACCTACGAGCAGTACTTC. The chain uses TRBV7-2 and TRBJ2-7; a weak D match, TRBD2 (5 bases). Germline loops: CDR1 SGHTA, CDR2 FQGNSA. This CDR3 region has 15 residues. Trimming left V 5 bases short and J 2 bases short, with 16 bases between.

Points on this clonotype: One end of the junction fails to match germline, which may point to a read error. V usage is TRBV6-5 and J usage is TRBJ1-6; 8 bases line up with TRBD1. CDR3 length: 14 amino acids. Germline values: CDR1 MNHEY, CDR2 SVGAGI. The CDR3 bases are TGTGCCTGCAGTTTAGGACAGGGTAATTCACCCCTCCACTTT. It codes for CACSLGQGNSPLHF.

This clonotype was found a few times. The chain combines TRBV20-1 with TRBJ2-1; TRBD1 or TRBD2 may be the D gene (6 bases each). Germline CDR1 reads DFQATT; CDR2 reads SNEGSKA (reference sequence). V dropped 2 bases and J dropped 0 bases, with 11 bases sitting between them. This CDR3 contains 15 residues. CDR3 DNA: TGCAGTGCTAGACTTAGGGGGGACTCCTACAATGAGCAGTTCTTC. As protein: CSARLRGDSYNEQFF.

This clonotype showed up just a few times. The chain uses TRBV12-3 or TRBV12-4 and TRBJ2-3, with unresolved D. With 6 bases removed from V and 1 base from J, the gap between germline ends came to 11 bases. This CDR3 spans 14 amino acids. Here the CDR3 DNA reads TGTGCCAGCAGATCCTTGTCAGGCACAGATACGCAGTATTTT. Translated: CASRSLSGTDTQYF.

The CDR3 DNA is TGTGCCATCAGTGATAGCAGGACAGGGGGCGACACGCAGTATTTT. It translates to CAISDSRTGGDTQYF. The chain recombines TRBV10-3 with TRBJ2-3, with 11 bases aligning to TRBD1. The CDR3 loop spans 15 amino acids. V dropped 3 bases and J dropped 9; count of bases not matched to a gene: 8. CDR1 and CDR2 from the germline V gene are ENHRY and SYGVKD.

J is TRBJ2-3 and V is TRBV6-1, with 9 bases lining up with TRBD2. V lost 8 bases, J lost 6 bases, and 6 bases stayed unmatched. CDR3 length equals 13 residues. Germline-derived CDR1 and CDR2 are MNHNS and SASEGT. The CDR3 region has the DNA TGTGCCAGCCGCCTTAGCGGGAGTGATACGCAGTATTTT. This sequence encodes CASRLSGSDTQYF.

CDR3 residues: CASSSTPYNSPLHF. The CDR3 nucleotides read TGTGCCAGCAGCTCAACACCGTATAATTCACCCCTCCACTTT. This sequence joins TRBV7-2 and TRBJ1-6; D not certain. V was shortened by 4 bases and J by 4 bases, with 8 bases between the two germline ends. The CDR3 is 14 residues long. Per germline, CDR1 SGHTA and CDR2 FQGNSA.

This clonotype was observed a handful of times. DNA for the CDR3: TGTGCCAGTAGTCGCCCGGGAGCCTATGGCTACACCTTC. Translated: CASSRPGAYGYTF. This chain connects TRBV19 to TRBJ1-2; D is uncertain. The ends were cut back, 5 bases at V and 4 bases at J, with 11 bases in the middle. This CDR3 is 13 amino acids long. Germline assignment: CDR1 LNHDA and CDR2 SQIVND (reference sequence).

This clonotype was counted between two and nine times. The CDR3 DNA reads TGCAGTGCGAAGGGACGGCGCTACGAGCAGTACTTC. This encodes CSAKGRRYEQYF. V is TRBV20-1 and J is TRBJ2-7, with D perhaps TRBD1 or TRBD2 (5 bases each). This CDR3 is 12 amino acids long. V was clipped by 6 bases and J by 3 bases, with 12 bases between them. CDR1 DFQATT and CDR2 SNEGSKA come from the germline V gene (reference sequence).

V usage is TRBV28 and J usage is TRBJ1-1, with 8 bases matching TRBD1. The V gene end was trimmed by 3 bases and the J gene end by 5 bases; junction bases not matched to a gene: 8. This CDR3 region has 15 residues. CDR1 is MDHEN and CDR2 is SYDVKM in the germline V gene. CDR3 DNA sequence: TGTGCCAGCAGTTTCCTAGGACAGGGTAGGACTGAAGCTTTCTTT. Protein: CASSFLGQGRTEAFF. Drawing the rest from reference TRBV28 and TRBJ1-1, the complete variable domain is DVKVTQSSRYLVKRTGEKVFLECVQDMDHENMFWYRQDPGLGLRLIYFSYDVKMKEKGDIPEGYSVSREKKERFSLILESASTNQTSMYLCASSFLGQGRTEAFFGQGTRLTVV.